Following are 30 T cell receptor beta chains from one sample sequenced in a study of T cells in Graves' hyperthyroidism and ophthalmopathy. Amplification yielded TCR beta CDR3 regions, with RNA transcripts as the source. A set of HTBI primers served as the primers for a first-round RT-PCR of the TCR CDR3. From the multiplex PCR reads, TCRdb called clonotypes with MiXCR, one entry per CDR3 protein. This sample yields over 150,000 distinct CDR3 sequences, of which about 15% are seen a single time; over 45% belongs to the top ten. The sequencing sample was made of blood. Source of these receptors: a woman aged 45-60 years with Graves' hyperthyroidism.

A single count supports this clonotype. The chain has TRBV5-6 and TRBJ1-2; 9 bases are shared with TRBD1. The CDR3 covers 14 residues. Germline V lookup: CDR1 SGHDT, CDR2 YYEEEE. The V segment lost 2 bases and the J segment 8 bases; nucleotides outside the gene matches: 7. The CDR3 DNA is TGTGCCAGCAGCTTAGGGACAGGGAGAGAAGGCTACACCTTC. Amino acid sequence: CASSLGTGREGYTF.

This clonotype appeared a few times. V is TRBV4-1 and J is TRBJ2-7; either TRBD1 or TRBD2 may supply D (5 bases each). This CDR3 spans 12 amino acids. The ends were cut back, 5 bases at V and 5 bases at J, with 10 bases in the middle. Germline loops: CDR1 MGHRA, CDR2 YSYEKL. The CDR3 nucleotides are TGCGCCAGCAGCGGGGTGGGGGACGAGCAGTACTTC. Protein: CASSGVGDEQYF.

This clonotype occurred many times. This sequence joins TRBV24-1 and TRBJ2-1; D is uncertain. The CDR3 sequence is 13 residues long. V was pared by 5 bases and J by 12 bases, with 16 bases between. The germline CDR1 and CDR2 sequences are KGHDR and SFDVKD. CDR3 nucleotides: TGTGCCACCAGTGCTCGACGGGTAACCACGCAGTTCTTC. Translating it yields CATSARRVTTQFF.

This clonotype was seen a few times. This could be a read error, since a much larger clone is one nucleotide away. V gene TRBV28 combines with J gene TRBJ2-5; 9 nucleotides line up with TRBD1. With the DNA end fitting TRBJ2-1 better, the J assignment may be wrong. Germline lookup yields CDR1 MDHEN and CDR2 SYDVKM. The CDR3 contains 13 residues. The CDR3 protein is CASVTGGEETQFF. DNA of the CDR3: TGTGCCAGCGTCACAGGGGGCGAGGAGACCCAGTTCTTC.

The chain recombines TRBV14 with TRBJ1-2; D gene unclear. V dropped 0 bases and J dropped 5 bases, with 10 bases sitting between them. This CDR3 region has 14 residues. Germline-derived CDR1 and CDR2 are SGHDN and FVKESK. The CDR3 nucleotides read TGTGCCAGCAGCCAAGATCTGGGAGGGTATGGCTACACCTTC. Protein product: CASSQDLGGYGYTF. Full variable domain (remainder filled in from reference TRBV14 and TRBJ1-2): EAGVTQFPSHSVIEKGQTVTLRCDPISGHDNLYWYRRVMGKEIKFLLHFVKESKQDESGMPNNRFLAERTGGTYSTLKVQPAELEDSGVYFCASSQDLGGYGYTFGSGTRLTVV.

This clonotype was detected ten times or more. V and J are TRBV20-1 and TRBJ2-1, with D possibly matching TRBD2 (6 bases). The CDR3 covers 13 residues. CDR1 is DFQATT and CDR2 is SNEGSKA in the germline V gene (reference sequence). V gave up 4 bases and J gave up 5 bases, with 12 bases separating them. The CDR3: CSAILANHNEQFF. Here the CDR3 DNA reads TGCAGTGCTATTCTAGCGAACCACAATGAGCAGTTCTTC.

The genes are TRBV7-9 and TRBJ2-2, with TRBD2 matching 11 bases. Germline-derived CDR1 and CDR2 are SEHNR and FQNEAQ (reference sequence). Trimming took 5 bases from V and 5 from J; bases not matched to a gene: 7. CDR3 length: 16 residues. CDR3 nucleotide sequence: TGTGCCAGCAGCGAAACTAGCGGGAGCGAGACCGGGGAGCTGTTTTTT. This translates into CASSETSGSETGELFF.

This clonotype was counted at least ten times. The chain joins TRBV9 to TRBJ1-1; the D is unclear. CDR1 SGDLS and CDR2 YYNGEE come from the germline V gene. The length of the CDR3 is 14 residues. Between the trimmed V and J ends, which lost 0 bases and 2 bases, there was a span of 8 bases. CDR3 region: CASSVGVVNTEAFF. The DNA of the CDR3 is TGTGCCAGCAGCGTAGGTGTGGTTAACACTGAAGCTTTCTTT.

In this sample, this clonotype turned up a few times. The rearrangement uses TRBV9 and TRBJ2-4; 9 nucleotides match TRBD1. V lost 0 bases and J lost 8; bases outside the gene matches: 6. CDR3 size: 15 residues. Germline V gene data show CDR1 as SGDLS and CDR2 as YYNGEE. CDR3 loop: CASSVDGTGLDIQYF. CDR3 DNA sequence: TGTGCCAGCAGCGTAGATGGGACAGGGCTGGACATTCAGTACTTC.

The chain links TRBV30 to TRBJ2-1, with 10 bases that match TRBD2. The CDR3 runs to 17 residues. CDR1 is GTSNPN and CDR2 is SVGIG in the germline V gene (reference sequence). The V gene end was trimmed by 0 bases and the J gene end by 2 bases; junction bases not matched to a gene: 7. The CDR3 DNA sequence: TGTGCCTGGAGTGTGGTTAGCGGGAGGAGTCCCTACAATGAGCAGTTCTTC. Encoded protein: CAWSVVSGRSPYNEQFF.

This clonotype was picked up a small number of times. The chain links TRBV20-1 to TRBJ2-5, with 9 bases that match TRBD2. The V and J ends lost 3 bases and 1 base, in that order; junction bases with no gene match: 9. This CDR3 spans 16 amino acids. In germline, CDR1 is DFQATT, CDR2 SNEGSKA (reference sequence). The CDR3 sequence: CSASLRLAGLQETQYF. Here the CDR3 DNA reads TGCAGTGCTAGTTTACGGCTAGCGGGACTCCAAGAGACCCAGTACTTC.

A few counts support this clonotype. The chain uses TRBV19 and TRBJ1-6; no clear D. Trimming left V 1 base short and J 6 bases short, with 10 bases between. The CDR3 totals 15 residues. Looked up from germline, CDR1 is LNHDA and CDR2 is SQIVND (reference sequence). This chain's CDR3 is CASSIVVMGNSPLHF. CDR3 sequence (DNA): TGTGCCAGTAGTATAGTGGTAATGGGTAATTCACCCCTCCACTTT.

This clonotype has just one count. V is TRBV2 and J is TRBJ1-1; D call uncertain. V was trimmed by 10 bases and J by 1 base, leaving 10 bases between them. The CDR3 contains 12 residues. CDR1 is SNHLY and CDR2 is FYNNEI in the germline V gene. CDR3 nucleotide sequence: TGTGCCATCAACTCCCGGAACACTGAAGCTTTCTTT. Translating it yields CAINSRNTEAFF.

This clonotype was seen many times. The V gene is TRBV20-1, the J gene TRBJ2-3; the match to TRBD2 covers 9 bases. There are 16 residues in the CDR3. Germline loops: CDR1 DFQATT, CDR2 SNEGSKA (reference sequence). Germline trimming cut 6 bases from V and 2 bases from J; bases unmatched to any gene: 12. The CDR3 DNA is TGCAGTGCACTTAAGGGGGCTAGCGGGAACACAGATACGCAGTATTTT. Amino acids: CSALKGASGNTDTQYF.

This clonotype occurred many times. This CDR3 reads CASSGQNYGYTF. In nucleotides, the CDR3 is TGTGCCAGCAGTGGACAAAACTATGGCTACACCTTC. The chain recombines TRBV2 with TRBJ1-2; D call uncertain. Germline CDR1 and CDR2: SNHLY and FYNNEI. The germline V and J ends were trimmed by 4 bases and 2 bases, with 5 bases remaining between them. The CDR3 sequence is 12 residues long.

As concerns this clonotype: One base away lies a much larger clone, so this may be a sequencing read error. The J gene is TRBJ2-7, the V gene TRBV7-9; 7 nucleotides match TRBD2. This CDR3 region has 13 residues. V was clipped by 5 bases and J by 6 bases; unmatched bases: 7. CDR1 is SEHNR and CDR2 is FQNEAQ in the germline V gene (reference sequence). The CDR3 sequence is CASSPGTICEQYF. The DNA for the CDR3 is TGTGCCAGCAGCCCAGGGACTATCTGCGAGCAGTACTTC.

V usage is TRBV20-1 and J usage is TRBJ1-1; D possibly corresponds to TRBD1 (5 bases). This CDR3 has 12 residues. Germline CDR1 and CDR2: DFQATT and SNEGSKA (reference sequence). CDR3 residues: CSGAGGRTEAFF. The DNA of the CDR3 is TGCAGCGGTGCCGGGGGGAGAACTGAAGCTTTCTTT.

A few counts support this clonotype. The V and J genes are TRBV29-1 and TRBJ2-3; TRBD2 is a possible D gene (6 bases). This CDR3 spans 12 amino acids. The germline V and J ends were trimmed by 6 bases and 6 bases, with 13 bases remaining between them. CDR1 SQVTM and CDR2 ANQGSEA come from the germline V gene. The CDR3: CSVQGGGDTQYF. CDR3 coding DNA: TGCAGCGTGCAGGGTGGAGGGGATACGCAGTATTTT.

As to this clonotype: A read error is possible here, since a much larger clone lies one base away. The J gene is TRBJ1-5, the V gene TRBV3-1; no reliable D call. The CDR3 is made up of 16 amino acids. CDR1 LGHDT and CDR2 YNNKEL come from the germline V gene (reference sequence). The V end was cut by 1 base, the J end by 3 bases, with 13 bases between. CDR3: CASSQGNLANNQPQHF. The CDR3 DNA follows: TGTGCCAGCAGCCAAGGTAATCTTGCGAACAATCAGCCCCAGCATTTT.

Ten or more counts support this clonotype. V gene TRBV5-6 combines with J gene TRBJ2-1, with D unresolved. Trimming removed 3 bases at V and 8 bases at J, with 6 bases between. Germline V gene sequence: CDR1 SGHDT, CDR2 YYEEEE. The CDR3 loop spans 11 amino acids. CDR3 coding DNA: TGTGCCAGCAGCTCGTTCGATGAGCAGTTCTTC. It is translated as CASSSFDEQFF.

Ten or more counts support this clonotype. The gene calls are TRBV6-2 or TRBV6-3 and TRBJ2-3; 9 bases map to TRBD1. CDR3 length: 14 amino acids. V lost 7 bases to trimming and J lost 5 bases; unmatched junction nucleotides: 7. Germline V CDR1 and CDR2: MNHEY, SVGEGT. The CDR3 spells CASNPGQGLDTQYF. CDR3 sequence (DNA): TGTGCCAGCAACCCGGGACAGGGATTAGATACGCAGTATTTT.

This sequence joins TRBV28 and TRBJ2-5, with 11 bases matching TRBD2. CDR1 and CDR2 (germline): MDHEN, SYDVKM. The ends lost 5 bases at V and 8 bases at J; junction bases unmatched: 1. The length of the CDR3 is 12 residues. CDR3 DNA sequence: TGTGCCAGCAGTACTAGCGGGAGTACCCAGTACTTC. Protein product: CASSTSGSTQYF. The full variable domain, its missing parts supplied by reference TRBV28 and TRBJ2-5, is DVKVTQSSRYLVKRTGEKVFLECVQDMDHENMFWYRQDPGLGLRLIYFSYDVKMKEKGDIPEGYSVSREKKERFSLILESASTNQTSMYLCASSTSGSTQYFGPGTRLLVL.

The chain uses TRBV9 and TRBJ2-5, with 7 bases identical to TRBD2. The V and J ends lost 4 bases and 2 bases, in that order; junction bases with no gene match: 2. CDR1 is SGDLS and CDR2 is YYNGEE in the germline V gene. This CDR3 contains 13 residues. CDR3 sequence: CASSLAVQETQYF. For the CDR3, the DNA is TGTGCCAGCAGCCTAGCGGTACAAGAGACCCAGTACTTC.

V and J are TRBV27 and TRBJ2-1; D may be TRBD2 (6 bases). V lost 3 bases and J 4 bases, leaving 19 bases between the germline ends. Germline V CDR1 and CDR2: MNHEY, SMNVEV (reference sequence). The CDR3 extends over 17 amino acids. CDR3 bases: TGTGCCAGCAGTTTTTCCGTTGGCGGGACCCCATACAATGAGCAGTTCTTC. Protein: CASSFSVGGTPYNEQFF.

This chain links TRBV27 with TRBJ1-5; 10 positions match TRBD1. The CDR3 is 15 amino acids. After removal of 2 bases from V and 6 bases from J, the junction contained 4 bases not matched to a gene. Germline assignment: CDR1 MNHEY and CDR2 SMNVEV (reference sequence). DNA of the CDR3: TGTGCCAGCAGTTTAGACAGGGGGCGAAGTCAGCCCCAGCATTTT. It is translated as CASSLDRGRSQPQHF.

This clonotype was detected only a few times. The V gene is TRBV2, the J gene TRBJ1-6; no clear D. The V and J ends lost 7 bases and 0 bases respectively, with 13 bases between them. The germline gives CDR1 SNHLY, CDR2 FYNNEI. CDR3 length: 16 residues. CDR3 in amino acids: CASKKDVNSYNSPLHF. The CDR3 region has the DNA TGTGCCAGCAAAAAGGACGTAAACTCCTATAATTCACCCCTCCACTTT.

In nucleotides, the CDR3 is TGTGCCAGTACTTATGACAGGCAACCCCTCATGAACACTGAAGCTTTCTTT. It specifies CASTYDRQPLMNTEAFF. The V and J genes are TRBV19 and TRBJ1-1; perhaps TRBD1 as D (6 bases). Germline assignment: CDR1 LNHDA and CDR2 SQIVND (reference sequence). Trimming removed 7 bases from V and 0 bases from J, with 21 bases in between. This CDR3 spans 17 amino acids.

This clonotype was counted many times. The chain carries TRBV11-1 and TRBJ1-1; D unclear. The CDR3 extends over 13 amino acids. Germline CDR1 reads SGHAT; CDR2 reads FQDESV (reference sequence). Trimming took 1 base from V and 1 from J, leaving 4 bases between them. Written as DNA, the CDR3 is TGTGCCAGCAGCTTAGGAGCGAACACTGAAGCTTTCTTT. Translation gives CASSLGANTEAFF.

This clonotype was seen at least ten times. The CDR3 region is CASSADRGLGTQYF. DNA of the CDR3: TGTGCCAGCAGTGCGGACAGGGGTTTGGGGACCCAGTACTTC. The chain employs TRBV6-1 and TRBJ2-5, with 9 bases fitting TRBD1. Germline V gives CDR1 MNHNS, CDR2 SASEGT. This CDR3 region has 14 residues. The junction had 7 bases not matched to a gene; V was cut back by 4 bases and J by 7 bases.

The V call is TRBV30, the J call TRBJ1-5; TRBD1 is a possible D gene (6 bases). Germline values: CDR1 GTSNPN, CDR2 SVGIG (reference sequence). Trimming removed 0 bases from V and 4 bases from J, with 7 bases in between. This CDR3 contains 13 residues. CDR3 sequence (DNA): TGTGCCTGGAGTGTAGGGGGGAATCAGCCCCAGCATTTT. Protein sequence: CAWSVGGNQPQHF.